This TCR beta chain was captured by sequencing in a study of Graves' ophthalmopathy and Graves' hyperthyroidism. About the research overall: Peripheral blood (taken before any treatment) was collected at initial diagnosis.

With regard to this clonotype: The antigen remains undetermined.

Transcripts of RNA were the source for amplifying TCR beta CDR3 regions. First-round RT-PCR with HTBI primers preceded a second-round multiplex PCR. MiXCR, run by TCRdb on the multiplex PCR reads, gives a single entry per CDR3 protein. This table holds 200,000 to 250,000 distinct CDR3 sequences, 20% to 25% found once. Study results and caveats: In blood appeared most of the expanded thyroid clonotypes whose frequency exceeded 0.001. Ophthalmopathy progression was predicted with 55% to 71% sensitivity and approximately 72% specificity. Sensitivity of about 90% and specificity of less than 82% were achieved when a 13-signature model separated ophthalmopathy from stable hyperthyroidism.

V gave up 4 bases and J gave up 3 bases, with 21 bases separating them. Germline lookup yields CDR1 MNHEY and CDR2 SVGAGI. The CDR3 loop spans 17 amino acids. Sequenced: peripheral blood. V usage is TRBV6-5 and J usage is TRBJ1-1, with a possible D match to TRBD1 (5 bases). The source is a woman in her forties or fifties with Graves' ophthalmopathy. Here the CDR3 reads CASSSPGTQSRHTEAFF. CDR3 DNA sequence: TGTGCCAGCAGTTCCCCCGGGACCCAATCGCGGCACACTGAAGCTTTCTTT.